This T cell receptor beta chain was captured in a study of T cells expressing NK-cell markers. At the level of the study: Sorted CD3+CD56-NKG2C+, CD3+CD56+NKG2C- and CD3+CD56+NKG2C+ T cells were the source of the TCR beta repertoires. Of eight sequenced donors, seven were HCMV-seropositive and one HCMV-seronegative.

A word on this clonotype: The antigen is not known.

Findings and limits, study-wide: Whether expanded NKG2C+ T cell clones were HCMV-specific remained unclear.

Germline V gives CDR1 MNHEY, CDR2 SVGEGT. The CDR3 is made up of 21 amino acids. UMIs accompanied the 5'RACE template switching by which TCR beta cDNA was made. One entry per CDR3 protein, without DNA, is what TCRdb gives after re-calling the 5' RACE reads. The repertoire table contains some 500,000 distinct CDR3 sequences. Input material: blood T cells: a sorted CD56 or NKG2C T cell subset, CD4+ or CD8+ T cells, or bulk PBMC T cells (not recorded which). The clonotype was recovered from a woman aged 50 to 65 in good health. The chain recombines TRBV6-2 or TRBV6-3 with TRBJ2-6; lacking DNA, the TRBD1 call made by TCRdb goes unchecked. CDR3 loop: CASRRMGHTLGGGSGANVLTF.